The present TCR beta chain was sequenced within a study of response to subunit inactivated influenza vaccine. In this sample, this clonotype turned up a few times. CDR1 is WNHNN, CDR2 SYGVQD, per germline (reference sequence). Trimming pared 3 bases from V and 4 bases from J, leaving 15 bases between. This CDR3 spans 15 amino acids. One entry per CDR3 protein, called by TCRdb with MiXCR from the RT-PCR reads. Of some 150,000 distinct CDR3 sequences detected, 12% appear once; the ten largest clones hold approximately 30%. These same data were also listed under a study on T cells expressing NK-cell markers. That investigation notes: 5'RACE template switching with UMIs generated TCR beta cDNA. It was from sorted CD3+CD56+NKG2C+, CD3+CD56+NKG2C- and CD3+CD56-NKG2C+ T cells that TCR beta repertoires came. Several donors showed dominant NKG2C+ clonotypes comprising roughly 1.0-7.5% of their CD8+ T cells. A few donors' CD3+CD56-NKG2C+ cells were dominated by the same clonotypes. Nothing established the HCMV specificity of expanded NKG2C+ T cell clones.

The rearrangement links TRBV10-1 to TRBJ1-2, with D hard to call. The specimen was CD8+ T cells sorted from PBMCs, collected about 11 days after vaccination. This sequence originates from a man between 50 and 59 years old who received an inactivated influenza vaccine. The CDR3 sequence is CASSDGPADFYGYTF. Here the CDR3 DNA reads TGCGCCAGCAGTGACGGTCCGGCGGACTTCTATGGCTACACCTTC.